This T cell receptor (beta chain) was recorded in a study of breast tumors, draining lymph nodes, adjacent tissues. Broader study findings: Luminal-like breast cancer showed significantly greater tumor-nontumor repertoire similarity than basal-like breast cancer did. Tumor TCR diversity was below lymph nodes but above nontumor tissue.

In its sample, this clonotype was seen many times. Its antigen is unknown. Germline lookup yields CDR1 SGHDT and CDR2 YYEEEE. This CDR3 is 16 amino acids long. The V end lost 0 bases, the J end lost 4 bases, and 16 bases lay between the germline ends. The lymph nodes were axillary draining lymph nodes from breast cancer patients. A single record per CDR3 protein comes from TCRdb applying MiXCR to the multiplex PCR reads. Of some 130,000 distinct CDR3 sequences listed, just under 20% were seen once; the top ten hold roughly 3.5%. This clonotype was obtained from a female donor with breast cancer. Some clones in this sample may be carry-over from other donors' samples. This chain links TRBV5-6 with TRBJ1-2; a weak D match, TRBD1 (6 bases). The specimen was axillary lymph node tissue. CDR3 protein: CASSLVAGGPFYGYTF. The CDR3 DNA is TGTGCCAGCAGCTTGGTGGCGGGGGGCCCCTTCTATGGCTACACCTTC.